This T cell receptor beta chain was recovered during a study of chemoradiotherapy in HPV16-positive cancers. Notes on the study in general: HPV-specific T cells were functionally defined from only a couple of HPV16-positive patients.

V was clipped by 1 base and J by 2 bases; unmatched bases: 2. The CDR3 is 15 residues long. Germline V CDR1 and CDR2: SGHTA, FQGNSA. On this clone: What it binds is unknown.

The table came from immunoSEQ multiplex PCR; TCRdb's copy has only in-frame clones and leaves some out. The sample comprises over 7,000 clones, roughly 90% of which are singletons, and under 4% rests with the top ten. The sequence was collected from a human donor with HPV-associated anogenital cancer. The sample here was tumor tissue, taken from a patient who underwent chemoradiotherapy. V usage is TRBV7-2 and J usage is TRBJ2-5; the match to TRBD2 covers 9 bases. The CDR3 DNA sequence: TGTGCCAGCAGCTTAGTGGCGGGGGGGCAAGAGACCCAGTACTTC. This sequence encodes CASSLVAGGQETQYF. Filled out from reference TRBV7-2 and TRBJ2-5, the complete variable domain reads GAGVSQSPSNKVTEKGKDVELRCDPISGHTALYWYRQSLGQGLEFLIYFQGNSAPDKSGLPSDRFSAERTGGSVSTLTIQRTQQEDSAVYLCASSLVAGGQETQYFGPGTRLLVL.